The 15 T cell receptor beta chains reported below all come from one sample, sequenced in a study of cytomegalovirus exposure and HLA in healthy donors (dated by TCRdb to 2016 to 2017). Libraries were made using the immunoSEQ multiplex PCR assay. For the multiplex PCR, a mixture combining 60 forward primers for TCR Vbeta segments and 13 reverse primers for TCR Jbeta segments was used. TCRdb re-hosts the immuneACCESS table, in-frame sequences only. Its copies lack some clones; in the studies checked, an unresolved V gene accounts for under half of them, and the cause for the rest is not known. The sample has about 130,000 clones on record, roughly 80% of them singletons. The ten biggest clones cover 3% to 4% of the sample. Sequenced sample: PBMCs. Receptors were obtained from a woman aged 40 to 49 in good health and CMV-seronegative.

This chain joins TRBV7-9 and TRBJ2-2; 7 nucleotides agree with TRBD1. CDR1 is SEHNR, CDR2 FQNEAQ, per germline (reference sequence). The junction had 3 bases not matched to a gene; V was cut back by 1 base and J by 1 base. The CDR3 is 16 residues long. CDR3 region: CASSLGRQGNTGELFF. CDR3 coding DNA: TGTGCCAGCAGCTTAGGCAGACAGGGGAACACCGGGGAGCTGTTTTTT.

CDR3 amino acids: CASGLGGNTGELFF. CDR3 in DNA: TGTGCTAGTGGTTTGGGAGGTAACACCGGGGAGCTGTTTTTT. The genes are TRBV12-5 and TRBJ2-2, with D uncertain. The length of the CDR3 is 14 residues. V dropped 1 base and J dropped 2 bases, with 5 bases sitting between them. Per the germline V gene, CDR1 is LGHNT and CDR2 is FRNRAP.

The chain recombines TRBV18 with TRBJ2-1; D possibly corresponds to TRBD1 (7 bases). The V and J ends lost 2 bases and 7 bases respectively, with 15 bases between them. Germline V gives CDR1 KGHSH, CDR2 LQKENI. There are 15 residues in the CDR3. In nucleotides, the CDR3 is TGTGCCAGCTCACCAGGAGGGGGCAAGGGGAATGAGCAGTTCTTC. Protein sequence: CASSPGGGKGNEQFF. The complete variable domain, with remaining parts taken from reference TRBV18 and TRBJ2-1, reads NAGVMQNPRHLVRRRGQEARLRCSPMKGHSHVYWYRQLPEEGLKFMVYLQKENIIDESGMPKERFSAEFPKEGPSILRIQQVVRGDSAAYFCASSPGGGKGNEQFFGPGTRLTVL.

The gene calls are TRBV18 and TRBJ1-2; D not certain. The germline V gene encodes CDR1 KGHSH and CDR2 LQKENI. V lost 2 bases, J lost 4 bases, and 8 bases lay in between. CDR3 size: 13 residues. Written as DNA, the CDR3 is TGTGCCAGCTCACCAGAAAGCACCTATGGCTACACCTTC. Translation: CASSPESTYGYTF.

The genes are TRBV4-2 and TRBJ2-1, with 8 bases matching TRBD1. V trimming: 5 bases; J trimming: 9 bases; junction bases outside the gene matches: 6. CDR3 length: 13 amino acids. CDR1 and CDR2 (germline): LGHNA, YNFKEQ. CDR3 sequence (DNA): TGTGCCAGCAGCGAGGACAGGGATAGTGAGCAGTTCTTC. It codes for CASSEDRDSEQFF.

This clone has more than one count but fewer than ten. This chain links TRBV2 with TRBJ1-1; the D is unclear. V lost 4 bases, J lost 5 bases, and 8 bases lay in between. Germline V lookup: CDR1 SNHLY, CDR2 FYNNEI. This CDR3 spans 12 amino acids. CDR3 loop: CASSVEGTEAFF. CDR3 DNA sequence: TGTGCCAGCAGTGTAGAGGGAACTGAAGCTTTCTTT.

The chain recombines TRBV7-8 with TRBJ2-7; 10 nucleotides align to TRBD2. With V trimmed by 4 bases and J by 5 bases, 8 bases remained unmatched. CDR1 is SGHVS, CDR2 FQNEAQ, per germline. The CDR3 is made up of 15 amino acids. CDR3 nucleotide sequence: TGTGCCAGCAGCTCTAGCGGGAGTGGGTATAACGAGCAGTACTTC. This encodes CASSSSGSGYNEQYF. The entire variable domain, with the rest obtained from reference TRBV7-8 and TRBJ2-7, is as follows: GAGVSQSPRYKVAKRGQDVALRCDPISGHVSLFWYQQALGQGPEFLTYFQNEAQLDKSGLPSDRFFAERPEGSVSTLKIQRTQQEDSAVYLCASSSSGSGYNEQYFGPGTRLTVT.

The rearrangement links TRBV5-4 to TRBJ2-2, with TRBD2 as a possible D gene (5 bases). V was shortened by 0 bases and J by 0 bases, with 12 bases between the two germline ends. CDR1 and CDR2 (germline): SGHNT, YYREEE (reference sequence). This CDR3 region has 17 residues. CDR3 in amino acids: CASSLGGASANTGELFF. CDR3 nucleotides: TGTGCCAGCAGCTTGGGGGGAGCGTCCGCGAACACCGGGGAGCTGTTTTTT. The variable domain in full, with the rest retrieved from reference TRBV5-4 and TRBJ2-2, is ETGVTQSPTHLIKTRGQQVTLRCSSQSGHNTVSWYQQALGQGPQFIFQYYREEENGRGNFPPRFSGLQFPNYSSELNVNALELDDSALYLCASSLGGASANTGELFFGEGSRLTVL.

The chain links TRBV4-1 to TRBJ2-1; 14 bases fit TRBD2. CDR3 length: 19 residues. CDR1 and CDR2 from the germline V gene are MGHRA and YSYEKL. Trimming removed 8 bases from V and 6 bases from J; junction bases left unmatched: 18. The CDR3 reads CASATPLRTSGGPRNEQFF. CDR3 DNA sequence: TGCGCCAGCGCTACCCCCCTACGGACTAGCGGGGGGCCCCGCAATGAGCAGTTCTTC.

The table lists this clone with a count of one. This chain joins TRBV27 and TRBJ2-1; TRBD2 matches at 10 bases. The J segment lost 8 bases and the V segment lost 8 bases, leaving 15 bases of the junction unmatched. The CDR3 covers 16 residues. Germline lookup yields CDR1 MNHEY and CDR2 SMNVEV (reference sequence). CDR3 residues: CASRTDLAGDVDEQFF. CDR3 DNA sequence: TGTGCCAGCCGTACCGACCTAGCGGGAGACGTCGATGAGCAGTTCTTC.

The chain combines TRBV19 with TRBJ2-5, with D maybe TRBD2 (6 bases). Germline V gives CDR1 LNHDA, CDR2 SQIVND (reference sequence). The CDR3 has 14 amino acids. The V gene lost 3 bases and the J gene lost 5 bases, with 13 bases spanning the gap. This chain's CDR3 is CASSIPGLVETQYF. CDR3 nucleotides: TGTGCCAGTAGTATCCCGGGACTCGTCGAGACCCAGTACTTC.

The chain is built from TRBV5-1 and TRBJ1-2; 7 bases line up with TRBD1. CDR3 length equals 15 residues. The J segment lost 4 bases and the V segment lost 4 bases, leaving 10 bases of the junction unmatched. Germline assignment: CDR1 SGHRS and CDR2 YFSETQ. The CDR3 DNA reads as TGCGCCAGCAGCCCCGGGGGGGGACAGCCCTATGGCTACACCTTC. Protein: CASSPGGGQPYGYTF.

The chain combines TRBV28 with TRBJ1-2; 8 bases are a match to TRBD1. The CDR3 runs 15 residues. The germline V gene has CDR1 MDHEN and CDR2 SYDVKM. The ends lost 1 base at V and 7 bases at J; junction bases unmatched: 8. Here the CDR3 reads CASSLYAGGVSGYTF. In DNA form, the CDR3 reads TGTGCCAGCAGTTTATATGCAGGGGGCGTGAGTGGCTACACCTTC.

Comments on this clone: At the DNA level, this CDR3 is encoded by other sequences in the same sample as well. The chain carries TRBV4-2 and TRBJ2-3; TRBD2 matches at 7 bases. Trimming cost V 1 base and J 4 bases; bases outside gene matches: 2. CDR3 size: 14 residues. CDR1 and CDR2 from the germline V gene are LGHNA and YNFKEQ. CDR3 sequence: CASSQGTSADTQYF. The CDR3, as DNA: TGTGCCAGCAGCCAAGGTACTAGCGCAGATACGCAGTATTTT.

The chain employs TRBV27 and TRBJ1-1; 8 positions agree with TRBD1. Trimming cost V 5 bases and J 1 base; bases outside gene matches: 6. The germline CDR1 and CDR2 sequences are MNHEY and SMNVEV (reference sequence). The CDR3 length is 15 residues. CDR3 residues: CASSPWTGKNTEAFF. CDR3 DNA sequence: TGTGCCAGCAGTCCTTGGACAGGGAAGAACACTGAAGCTTTCTTT.